This record concerns one TCR beta chain sequence. CD4+ cell separation produced CD45RA+ naive and CD45RA-negative memory subsets. This table comes from immunoSEQ multiplex PCR, and its TCRdb copy is limited to in-frame clones, with some not included. Of under 1,900,000 clones detected, 98% appear once; the ten largest clones hold approximately 0.4%. Trimming shortened V by 3 bases and J by 4 bases, and 8 bases separated the two germline ends. The CDR3 has 13 residues. The V gene's germline CDR1 is MNHEY and CDR2 SVGAGI. This entry comes from a study of shared clonotypes between healthy human individuals.

The chain couples TRBV6-5 to TRBJ2-3; perhaps TRBD2 as D (5 bases). Sequencing was done on a sample of naive CD4+ T cells sorted from blood. As for subset: CD45RA+ positively selected. The receptor's source is a man aged 25 to 40 in good health. CDR3 in amino acids: CASSYGRADTQYF. For the CDR3, the DNA is TGTGCCAGCAGTTATGGGAGAGCAGATACGCAGTATTTT.